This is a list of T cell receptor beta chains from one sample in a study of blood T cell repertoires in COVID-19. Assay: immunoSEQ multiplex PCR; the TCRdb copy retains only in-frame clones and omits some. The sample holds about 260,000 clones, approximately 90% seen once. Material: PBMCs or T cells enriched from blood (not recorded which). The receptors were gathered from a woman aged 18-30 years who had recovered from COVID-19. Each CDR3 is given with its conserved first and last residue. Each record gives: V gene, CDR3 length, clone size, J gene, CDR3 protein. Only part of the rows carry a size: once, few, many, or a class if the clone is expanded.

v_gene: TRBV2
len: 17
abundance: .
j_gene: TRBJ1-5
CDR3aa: CATGLSLRTEGNQPQHF

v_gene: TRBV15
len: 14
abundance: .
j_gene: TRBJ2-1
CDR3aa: CATSRDLGGREQFF

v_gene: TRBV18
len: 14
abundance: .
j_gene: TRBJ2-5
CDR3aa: CASSGRDREETQYF

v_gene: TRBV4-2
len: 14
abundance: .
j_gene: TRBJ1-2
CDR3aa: CASSQGGHGYGYTF

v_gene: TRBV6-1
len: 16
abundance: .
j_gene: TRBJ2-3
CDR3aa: CASSDRTGAITDTQYF

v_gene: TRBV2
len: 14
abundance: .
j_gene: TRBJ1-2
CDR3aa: CASSVYRGNYGYTF

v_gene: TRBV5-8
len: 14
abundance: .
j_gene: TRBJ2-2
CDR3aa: CASSLGLAGGELFF

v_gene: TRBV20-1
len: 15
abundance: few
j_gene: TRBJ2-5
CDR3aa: CSASSMRAAKETQYF

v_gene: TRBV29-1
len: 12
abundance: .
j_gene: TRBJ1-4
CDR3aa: CSVSDNYEKLFF

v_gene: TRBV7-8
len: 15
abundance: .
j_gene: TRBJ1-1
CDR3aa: CASSNQPQALTEAFF

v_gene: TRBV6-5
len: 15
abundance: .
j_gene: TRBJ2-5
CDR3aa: CASSYGGLAGETQYF

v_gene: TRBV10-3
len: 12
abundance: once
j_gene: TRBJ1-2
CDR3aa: CAIMGQGYGYTF

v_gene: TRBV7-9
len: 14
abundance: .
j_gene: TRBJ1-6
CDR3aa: CASSLAHYNSPLHF

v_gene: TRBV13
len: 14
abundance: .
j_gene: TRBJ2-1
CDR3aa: CASSPPGWRREQFF

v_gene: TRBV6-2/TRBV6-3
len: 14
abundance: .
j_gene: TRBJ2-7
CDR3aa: CASSPLAGGHPQYF

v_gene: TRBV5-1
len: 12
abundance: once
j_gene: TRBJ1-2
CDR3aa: CASSFEQGGYTF

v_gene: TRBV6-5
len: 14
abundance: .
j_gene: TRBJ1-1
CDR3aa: CASSFLRGADEAFF

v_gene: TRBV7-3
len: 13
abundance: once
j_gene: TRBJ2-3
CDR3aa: CASSPVAKDTQYF

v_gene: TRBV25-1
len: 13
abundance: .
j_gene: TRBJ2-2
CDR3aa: CASTRQGTGELFF

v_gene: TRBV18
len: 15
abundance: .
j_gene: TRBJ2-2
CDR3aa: CASSPGGPPTGELFF

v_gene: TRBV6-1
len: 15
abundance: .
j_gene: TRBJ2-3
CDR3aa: CASSDTGDSTDTQYF

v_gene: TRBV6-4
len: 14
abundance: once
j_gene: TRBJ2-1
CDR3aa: CASSDSRGGHEQFF

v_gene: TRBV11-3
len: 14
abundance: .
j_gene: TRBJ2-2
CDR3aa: CASSKRGQLGELFF

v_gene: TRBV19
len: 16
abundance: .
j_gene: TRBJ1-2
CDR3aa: CASSTHRTGREDGYTF

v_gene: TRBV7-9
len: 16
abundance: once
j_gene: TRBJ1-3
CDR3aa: CASSLGSPAGGNTIYF

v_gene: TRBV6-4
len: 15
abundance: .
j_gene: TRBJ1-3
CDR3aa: CASSARGGPGNTIYF

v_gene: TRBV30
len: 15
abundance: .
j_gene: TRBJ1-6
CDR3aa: CAWSVRGGLASPLHF